Each of the 3 T cell receptor beta chains below was sequenced from the same sample in a study of beta chain features in type 1 diabetes. Findings and caveats of the study: Significant though moderate, a shortening of TCRB CDR3s appeared in all four CD4+ subsets of Type 1 diabetes patients.

For these receptors, no antigen is known. Every isolated RNA sample was fully reverse transcribed, so sequencing captured expressed TCRB transcripts. Profiling relied on immunoSEQ multiplex PCR, and the TCRdb table lists in-frame clones only, not all of them. The table lists a few hundred thousand clones, 13% of them singletons. The sequenced sample consisted of naive CD4+ T cells from blood. The origin of the receptors is a woman between 18 and 29 years old with type 1 diabetes.

J is TRBJ2-5 and V is TRBV6-1; D gene ambiguous. Trimming left V 2 bases short and J 7 bases short, with 8 bases between. The CDR3 has 12 residues. Germline values: CDR1 MNHNS, CDR2 SASEGT. The CDR3 spells CASSESPGTQYF. The CDR3 nucleotides read TGTGCCAGCAGTGAATCCCCGGGGACCCAGTACTTC.

This chain's CDR3 is CASSNGPQGGYEQYF. The DNA for the CDR3 is TGTGCCAGCAGCAACGGGCCCCAGGGAGGCTACGAGCAGTACTTC. This sequence joins TRBV21-1 and TRBJ2-7; the table names TRBD2, a call not compared with the DNA. TRBV21-1 is flagged as a pseudogene. The CDR3 is 15 residues long.

The CDR3 DNA is TGTGCCAGTAGTATGGCAGGTAATAGCAATCAGCCCCAGCATTTT. Translation: CASSMAGNSNQPQHF. The genes are TRBV19 and TRBJ1-5; D uncertain. Germline V gene lookup returns CDR1 LNHDA and CDR2 SQIVND (reference sequence). The CDR3 totals 15 residues. Trimming took 3 bases from V and 0 from J, leaving 9 bases between them.